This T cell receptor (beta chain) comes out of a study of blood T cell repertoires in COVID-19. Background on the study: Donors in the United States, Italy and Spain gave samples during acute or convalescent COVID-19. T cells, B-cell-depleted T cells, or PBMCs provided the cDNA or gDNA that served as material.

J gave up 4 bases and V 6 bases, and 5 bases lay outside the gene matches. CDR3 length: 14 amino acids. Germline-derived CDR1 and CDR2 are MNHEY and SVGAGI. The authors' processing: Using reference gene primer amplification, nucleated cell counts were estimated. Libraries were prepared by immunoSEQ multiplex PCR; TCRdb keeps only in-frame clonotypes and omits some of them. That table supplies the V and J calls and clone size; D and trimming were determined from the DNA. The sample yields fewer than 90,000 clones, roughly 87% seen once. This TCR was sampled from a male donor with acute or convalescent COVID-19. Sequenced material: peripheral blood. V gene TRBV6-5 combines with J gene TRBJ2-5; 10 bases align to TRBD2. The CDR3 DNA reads TGTGCCAGCAGAAGCGGGGGGGCGGGAGAGACCCAGTACTTC. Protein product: CASRSGGAGETQYF.